These T cell receptor beta chains were read from a single sample in a study of CD8+ T cells in alopecia areata. TCRdb's table, derived via immunoSEQ multiplex PCR, lists solely in-frame clones and lacks some. The profile shows 110,000 to 150,000 clones, roughly 50% of them singletons. The starting material was CD4+ T cells sorted from blood, obtained at week 0. These receptors came from a human donor with alopecia areata. CDR3s leave out the opening cysteine and the closing phenylalanine or tryptophan. The size field is filled for only some rows; it gives once, few, many or a size class.

size,V,J,CDR3
few,TRBV7-2,TRBJ2-7,ASSSLAGSYEQY
few,TRBV30,TRBJ1-5,ASSGTGSEEPQH
NA,TRBV5-1,TRBJ1-4,ASSLSGGTNEKLF
NA,TRBV5-1,TRBJ2-5,ASSPGGQSETQY
NA,TRBV30,TRBJ2-1,AWSPGQGVREQF
NA,TRBV7-2,TRBJ2-3,ASSLSGGKDTQY
NA,TRBV4-3,TRBJ1-6,ASSQEWGNSPLH
NA,TRBV30,TRBJ1-4,AWSGDRGAEKLF
NA,TRBV10-3,TRBJ1-1,ATNPTGQGEAF
NA,TRBV20-1,TRBJ2-7,SAGPRREQY
NA,TRBV27,TRBJ2-7,ASSRVGGRSYEQY
NA,TRBV2,TRBJ2-5,ASNLWAVPYQETQY
NA,TRBV19,TRBJ2-5,ATRDRGGETQY
few,TRBV6-5,TRBJ1-2,ASSTQGGFT
few,TRBV2,TRBJ2-7,ASSYTSYEQY
NA,TRBV5-1,TRBJ1-2,ASSLASNYGYT
NA,TRBV5-1,TRBJ2-1,ASSSFDKAMYNEQF
NA,TRBV30,TRBJ2-5,AWSFGQGWY
few,TRBV5-1,TRBJ1-6,ASSLDSTNSPLH
few,TRBV29-1,TRBJ2-5,SVVLAGQETQY
NA,TRBV5-4,TRBJ2-5,ASSLDGVQETQY
NA,TRBV5-6,TRBJ2-7,ASSLTSGGSYEQY
NA,TRBV18,TRBJ2-5,ASSPQTQETQY
once,TRBV9,TRBJ1-5,ASSVGGDNQPQH
NA,TRBV4-3,TRBJ1-5,ASSLQGGQPQH
NA,TRBV19,TRBJ1-1,ASSPWLGMNTEAF
NA,TRBV27,TRBJ1-5,ASSLRDSNQPQH
NA,TRBV7-9,TRBJ1-6,ASRRMGGAPLH
once,TRBV30,TRBJ1-5,AWSTTGVQPQH
NA,TRBV7-9,TRBJ2-7,ASTLAGTYEQY
NA,TRBV5-6,TRBJ1-6,ASSFRDRGLSPLH
NA,TRBV29-1,TRBJ2-5,SAAGQAGETQY
NA,TRBV10-3,TRBJ2-1,AISSDRAGDEQF
NA,TRBV7-2,TRBJ2-5,ASVSLAGGQETQY
NA,TRBV13,TRBJ2-3,ASSLSRWRGHTDTQY
NA,TRBV6-5,TRBJ1-5,ASTPGQGNQPQH
NA,TRBV30,TRBJ1-6,AWSGSSHNSPLH
NA,TRBV30,TRBJ1-5,AWSIEGGGQPQH
NA,TRBV7-8,TRBJ2-1,ASTQKTASSYNEQF
NA,TRBV30,TRBJ2-2,AWSVGGSFVTGELF
NA,TRBV2,TRBJ2-2,ASSPDSANTGELF